This T cell receptor (beta chain) was found in a study of T cells in localized non-small cell lung cancer. CDR3 size: 15 residues. Germline-derived CDR1 and CDR2 are SGHNT and YYREEE (reference sequence). The V and J ends lost 0 bases and 2 bases respectively, with 9 bases between them. On this clone: Its antigen is not identified.

Notes on the study in general: There was an association of higher blood T cell density with longer overall survival. Highest T cell clonality was seen in uninvolved adjacent lung, surpassing that measured in tumor.

Generated by immunoSEQ multiplex PCR, the TCRdb table keeps only in-frame clones and is missing some. Here the sample spans more than 20,000 clones, around 90% being singletons. The chain uses TRBV5-4 and TRBJ1-3; D perhaps matches TRBD1 (6 bases). The origin of this receptor is a male donor older than 55 with stage I squamous cell lung carcinoma. The sequenced sample was peripheral blood, obtained before any cancer treatment. This CDR3 is CASSLGGGPGNTIYF. The CDR3 DNA reads as TGTGCCAGCAGCTTGGGTGGGGGGCCTGGAAACACCATATATTTT.